The 30 T cell receptor beta chains below were found in one sample sequenced in a study of blood T cells in healthy people across ages (dated by TCRdb to between 2014 and 2017). The receptor library was made with 5' RACE. Data came from an Illumina HiSeq 2500. A second PCR of about 7 to 12 cycles was run with a J-beta primer mix and a sample-barcoded 5' primer. TCRdb redid the processing of the public reads, applying fastp at Q25 and MiXCR, and retained in-frame beta chains. For every CDR3 protein sequence, its rows merge into one entry that carries the most common genes and DNA. This sample lists some 940,000 distinct CDR3 sequences; 25% to 35% were detected once. Approximately 10% of the sample rests with the top ten. This sample was shared with a second study, whose subject was T cells of mothers and their children.

Sequenced: blood. These TCRs come from a woman in her forties in good health.

This clonotype came up many times. The chain couples TRBV20-1 to TRBJ2-7, with 7 bases that match TRBD1. This CDR3 spans 14 amino acids. V shed 5 bases and J 0 bases; nucleotides not matched to a gene: 7. The germline CDR1 and CDR2 sequences are DFQATT and SNEGSKA (reference sequence). The CDR3 reads CSAADRASSYEQYF. CDR3 nucleotide sequence: TGCAGTGCTGCCGACAGGGCCAGCTCCTACGAGCAGTACTTC.

For this clonotype: Just one base apart from a much larger clone, this may be a read error. This rearrangement joins TRBV20-1 to TRBJ1-2; the match to TRBD1 covers 8 bases. The CDR3 has 15 residues. In germline, CDR1 is DFQATT, CDR2 SNEGSKA (reference sequence). The CDR3 sequence: CSASSWTGKNYGFTF. The CDR3 nucleotides read TGCAGTGCTAGCAGCTGGACAGGGAAAAACTATGGCTTCACCTTC.

This clonotype was observed a few times. The chain recombines TRBV6-5 with TRBJ2-1; D is ambiguous. This CDR3 spans 17 amino acids. Germline V gives CDR1 MNHEY, CDR2 SVGAGI. Trimming stripped 0 bases from V and 8 bases from J, with 20 bases between. The CDR3 here is CASSYSTLGRSSYEQFF. The CDR3 coding sequence is TGTGCCAGCAGTTACTCGACCCTAGGACGGAGCTCCTATGAGCAGTTCTTC.

This clonotype appeared a few times. Sequence at one end of the junction differs from germline and may be a read error. The genes are TRBV5-1 and TRBJ1-2; 10 bases map to TRBD1. The CDR3 covers 13 residues. Germline-derived CDR1 and CDR2 are SGHRS and YFSETQ. The CDR3 loop reads CASSGTGVYDYTF. Here the CDR3 DNA reads TGCGCCAGCAGTGGGACAGGGGTATATGACTACACCTTC.

V gene TRBV12-3 or TRBV12-4 combines with J gene TRBJ1-4, with unresolved D. V lost 10 bases, J lost 0 bases, and 9 bases lay in between. The CDR3 sequence is 13 residues long. CDR3 in DNA: TGTGCCACCCGACCCACAACTAATGAAAAACTGTTTTTT. Its translation: CATRPTTNEKLFF.

On this clonotype: This clone may be a read error of a much larger clone one base away. The CDR3 nucleotides read TGCAGTGCCCTATCCGGGACAAAGGCCAACGAGCAGTACTTC. It yields the protein CSALSGTKANEQYF. V usage is TRBV20-1 and J usage is TRBJ2-4, with a tentative D call TRBD1 (6 bases). The closer fit of TRBJ2-7 to the DNA end suggests the J call may be wrong. The germline gives CDR1 DFQATT, CDR2 SNEGSKA (reference sequence). The CDR3 contains 14 residues.

This clonotype was detected only a few times. CDR3 DNA: TGTGCCAGCGGGACAGTGCCTTATGGCTACACCTTC. It encodes CASGTVPYGYTF. J is TRBJ1-2 and V is TRBV25-1; 7 bases match TRBD1. The CDR3 has 12 residues. V lost 8 bases to trimming and J lost 5 bases; unmatched junction nucleotides: 5. The germline gives CDR1 MGHDK, CDR2 SYGVNS.

The chain couples TRBV28 to TRBJ1-2; D ambiguous. This CDR3 has 12 amino acids. V dropped 9 bases and J dropped 6 bases, with 14 bases sitting between them. Germline V gene lookup returns CDR1 MDHEN and CDR2 SYDVKM. The DNA of the CDR3 is TGTGCCAGTAGCCCGCCCGGCCATGGCTACACCTTC. Its translation: CASSPPGHGYTF.

In its sample, this clonotype was seen many times. The chain couples TRBV4-1 to TRBJ2-7; D might be TRBD1 (5 bases). Germline-derived CDR1 and CDR2 are MGHRA and YSYEKL. V lost 3 bases to trimming and J lost 2 bases, with 11 bases between them. The CDR3 sequence is 14 residues long. CDR3 loop: CASSHGRTTYEQYF. The DNA for the CDR3 is TGCGCCAGCAGCCACGGGCGGACAACCTACGAGCAGTACTTC.

The chain combines TRBV14 with TRBJ2-7; D is possibly TRBD1 (5 bases). Germline V CDR1 and CDR2: SGHDN, FVKESK. The CDR3 covers 14 residues. V dropped 3 bases and J dropped 0 bases, with 9 bases sitting between them. In nucleotides, the CDR3 is TGTGCCAGCAGCCACCTCCAGGGCTCCTACGAGCAGTACTTC. Protein: CASSHLQGSYEQYF.

This clonotype has only a few counts. The V and J genes are TRBV20-1 and TRBJ2-7; 11 nucleotides align to TRBD1. The CDR3 length is 13 residues. Losses at the gene ends were 5 bases for V and 6 bases for J; bases not matched to a gene: 6. The germline V gene has CDR1 DFQATT and CDR2 SNEGSKA (reference sequence). The chain's CDR3 is CSAGRTGGTEQYF. The CDR3 DNA is TGCAGTGCTGGAAGGACAGGGGGCACCGAGCAGTACTTC.

About this clonotype itself: At one boundary the junction diverges from the germline segment, which might be a read error. The chain links TRBV3-1 to TRBJ1-5; D gene unclear. The CDR3 is made up of 13 amino acids. Germline-derived CDR1 and CDR2 are LGHDT and YNNKEL (reference sequence). CDR3 protein: CASSWSGNRPQHF. In nucleotides, the CDR3 is TGTGCCAGCAGCTGGTCAGGAAATCGGCCCCAGCATTTT.

The rearrangement uses TRBV28 and TRBJ2-7, with TRBD2 identical over 7 bases. This CDR3 spans 15 amino acids. Germline CDR1 MDHEN, CDR2 SYDVKM. The trim removed 7 bases at V and 6 bases at J, leaving 15 bases unmatched. CDR3 residues: CASTTLPKRGREQYF. DNA for the CDR3: TGTGCCAGCACCACGCTCCCTAAGCGGGGCCGCGAGCAGTACTTC.

This clonotype appeared a few times. The chain joins TRBV11-1 to TRBJ1-2; 9 bases are a match to TRBD1. The CDR3 sequence is 13 residues long. Trimming took 4 bases from V and 7 from J; bases not matched to a gene: 4. Germline V CDR1 and CDR2: SGHAT, FQDESV (reference sequence). The DNA for the CDR3 is TGTGCCAGCAGCTCGCCGACAGGGGGTGGCTACACCTTC. Its translation is CASSSPTGGGYTF.

The CDR3 is CASSQEGGWGTQYF. CDR3 DNA sequence: TGTGCCAGCAGCCAAGAGGGGGGGTGGGGCACCCAGTACTTC. The chain couples TRBV3-1 to TRBJ2-5, with 7 bases identical to TRBD2. V dropped 0 bases and J dropped 8; count of bases not matched to a gene: 6. Germline assignment: CDR1 LGHDT and CDR2 YNNKEL (reference sequence). The CDR3 extends over 14 amino acids.

The table lists this clonotype with many counts. The J gene is TRBJ2-7, the V gene TRBV28; 10 nucleotides agree with TRBD1. Germline values: CDR1 MDHEN, CDR2 SYDVKM. The CDR3 covers 14 residues. The V gene end was trimmed by 6 bases and the J gene end by 6 bases; junction bases not matched to a gene: 8. Written as DNA, the CDR3 is TGTGCCAGCAGGGACAGGGGGAAAGGCGGCGAGCAGTACTTC. Translated: CASRDRGKGGEQYF. The full variable domain, in which reference TRBV28 and TRBJ2-7 provide the parts outside the CDR3, is DVKVTQSSRYLVKRTGEKVFLECVQDMDHENMFWYRQDPGLGLRLIYFSYDVKMKEKGDIPEGYSVSREKKERFSLILESASTNQTSMYLCASRDRGKGGEQYFGPGTRLTVT.

This clonotype was observed a handful of times. It may be a read error: a sequence one base away is much more abundant. For the CDR3, the DNA is TGTGCCAGCAGACACGGGACAGCATTTACAATGGGATCTTACAATGAGCAGTACTTC. This sequence encodes CASRHGTAFTMGSYNEQYF. J is TRBJ2-1 and V is TRBV3-1; 7 bases are shared with TRBD1. The last part of the DNA fits TRBJ2-7 better; the J call may be wrong. CDR3 length: 19 amino acids. In germline, CDR1 is LGHDT, CDR2 YNNKEL (reference sequence).

This clonotype has ten or more counts. The J gene is TRBJ1-4, the V gene TRBV29-1; a possible D gene is TRBD1 (6 bases). Trimming pared 7 bases from V and 7 bases from J, leaving 16 bases between. The germline gives CDR1 SQVTM, CDR2 ANQGSEA. CDR3 length equals 13 residues. The CDR3, as DNA: TGCAGCGCATCGACAGGTCGCGGTGAAAAACTGTTTTTT. It yields the protein CSASTGRGEKLFF.

As to this clonotype: This may come from a read error, since a much larger clone is one base off. The V gene is TRBV20-1, the J gene TRBJ2-7; TRBD2 is a possible D gene (7 bases). This CDR3 comprises 16 residues. Germline values: CDR1 DFQATT, CDR2 SNEGSKA (reference sequence). V lost 0 bases and J lost 5, with 20 bases in between. CDR3 sequence: CSARDQSGTFGHEQYF. DNA of the CDR3: TGCAGTGCTAGAGATCAAAGCGGGACATTCGGCCACGAGCAGTACTTC.

This clonotype was seen a handful of times. The V and J genes are TRBV7-8 and TRBJ2-1; 8 bases fit TRBD1. The CDR3 is made up of 15 amino acids. Germline trimming cut 5 bases from V and 3 bases from J; bases unmatched to any gene: 6. Germline V gene lookup returns CDR1 SGHVS and CDR2 FQNEAQ. As DNA, the CDR3 is TGTGCCAGCAGCACTAGGACAGGGCGCTACAATGAGCAGTTCTTC. It translates to CASSTRTGRYNEQFF. The full variable domain, in which reference TRBV7-8 and TRBJ2-1 provide the parts outside the CDR3, is GAGVSQSPRYKVAKRGQDVALRCDPISGHVSLFWYQQALGQGPEFLTYFQNEAQLDKSGLPSDRFFAERPEGSVSTLKIQRTQQEDSAVYLCASSTRTGRYNEQFFGPGTRLTVL.

The chain couples TRBV24-1 to TRBJ2-2; a possible D gene is TRBD1 (5 bases). The CDR3 runs 13 residues. The germline gives CDR1 KGHDR, CDR2 SFDVKD. Trimming removed 5 bases from V and 10 bases from J, with 13 bases in between. CDR3: CATSVWGSAELFF. CDR3 DNA: TGTGCCACCAGTGTGTGGGGCTCTGCGGAGCTGTTTTTT.

The rearrangement links TRBV5-1 to TRBJ1-1; possible D gene TRBD1, 5 bases. Trimming took 1 base from V and 2 from J, leaving 12 bases between them. Germline CDR1 is SGHRS and CDR2 is YFSETQ. The CDR3 is 15 residues long. The CDR3 DNA reads as TGCGCCAGCAGCTTGACAGGAGAGTCAAACACTGAAGCTTTCTTT. It is translated as CASSLTGESNTEAFF.

The chain couples TRBV14 to TRBJ2-1, with TRBD2 as a possible D gene (6 bases). Trimming removed 0 bases at V and 0 bases at J, with 15 bases between. The length of the CDR3 is 18 residues. The germline V gene has CDR1 SGHDN and CDR2 FVKESK. In nucleotides, the CDR3 is TGTGCCAGCAGCCAAGAAGATTTACGGAGGGTCTCCTACAATGAGCAGTTCTTC. Its protein product is CASSQEDLRRVSYNEQFF. The full variable domain, completed using reference TRBV14 and TRBJ2-1, is EAGVTQFPSHSVIEKGQTVTLRCDPISGHDNLYWYRRVMGKEIKFLLHFVKESKQDESGMPNNRFLAERTGGTYSTLKVQPAELEDSGVYFCASSQEDLRRVSYNEQFFGPGTRLTVL.

This clonotype was recorded a few times. The chain is built from TRBV28 and TRBJ2-7; D uncertain. The CDR3 runs to 15 residues. The germline CDR1 and CDR2 sequences are MDHEN and SYDVKM. The V and J ends lost 5 bases and 1 base respectively, with 15 bases between them. This CDR3 is CASSGQVEGSYEQYF. The CDR3 nucleotides are TGTGCCAGCAGTGGGCAGGTTGAAGGATCCTACGAGCAGTACTTC.

This chain connects TRBV15 to TRBJ1-1; D is unresolved. CDR1 is LNHNV, CDR2 YYDKDF, per germline (reference sequence). Trimming stripped 5 bases from V and 2 bases from J, with 12 bases between. The CDR3 length is 14 residues. The CDR3 here is CATSLGFGNTEAFF. The CDR3, as DNA: TGTGCCACCAGCCTAGGGTTTGGAAACACTGAAGCTTTCTTT.

The chain joins TRBV4-1 to TRBJ1-5; no firm D call. Germline CDR1 reads MGHRA; CDR2 reads YSYEKL. The CDR3 spans 14 residues. Between the trimmed V and J ends, which lost 0 bases and 4 bases, there was a span of 7 bases. The CDR3 spells CASSQDPRNQPQHF. The CDR3 nucleotides are TGCGCCAGCAGCCAAGATCCCAGGAATCAGCCCCAGCATTTT.

The sample holds one count of this clonotype. The V and J genes are TRBV12-3 or TRBV12-4 and TRBJ1-1; TRBD1 matches at 7 bases. V was pared by 7 bases and J by 6 bases, with 20 bases of the junction left unmatched. This CDR3 has 17 residues. CDR3 protein: CASKNSGTESLRAEAFF. CDR3 DNA: TGTGCCAGCAAGAACTCCGGGACAGAATCCCTGAGGGCTGAAGCTTTCTTT.

The chain joins TRBV20-1 to TRBJ2-5; TRBD1 aligns across 8 bases. The germline V gene encodes CDR1 DFQATT and CDR2 SNEGSKA (reference sequence). This CDR3 has 12 amino acids. V shed 3 bases and J 11 bases; nucleotides not matched to a gene: 8. In DNA form, the CDR3 reads TGCAGTGCTAGTATAGACAGGGGCGTGCAGTACTTC. Protein product: CSASIDRGVQYF.

Ten or more counts support this clonotype. This chain joins TRBV5-1 and TRBJ2-7; 8 nucleotides line up with TRBD2. This CDR3 region has 14 residues. Germline values: CDR1 SGHRS, CDR2 YFSETQ. V trimming: 4 bases; J trimming: 5 bases; junction bases outside the gene matches: 8. CDR3 nucleotide sequence: TGCGCCAGCAGCCCGCTGGCGGGGGGAGACGAGCAGTACTTC. Translation gives CASSPLAGGDEQYF.

This clonotype was detected ten times or more. This chain links TRBV29-1 with TRBJ2-7, with TRBD2 as a possible D gene (6 bases). There are 11 residues in the CDR3. V lost 4 bases and J 6 bases, leaving 10 bases between the germline ends. Germline V gene data show CDR1 as SQVTM and CDR2 as ANQGSEA. In nucleotides, the CDR3 is TGCAGCGTTGTGGGAGGCGGCGAGCAGTACTTC. This encodes CSVVGGGEQYF.